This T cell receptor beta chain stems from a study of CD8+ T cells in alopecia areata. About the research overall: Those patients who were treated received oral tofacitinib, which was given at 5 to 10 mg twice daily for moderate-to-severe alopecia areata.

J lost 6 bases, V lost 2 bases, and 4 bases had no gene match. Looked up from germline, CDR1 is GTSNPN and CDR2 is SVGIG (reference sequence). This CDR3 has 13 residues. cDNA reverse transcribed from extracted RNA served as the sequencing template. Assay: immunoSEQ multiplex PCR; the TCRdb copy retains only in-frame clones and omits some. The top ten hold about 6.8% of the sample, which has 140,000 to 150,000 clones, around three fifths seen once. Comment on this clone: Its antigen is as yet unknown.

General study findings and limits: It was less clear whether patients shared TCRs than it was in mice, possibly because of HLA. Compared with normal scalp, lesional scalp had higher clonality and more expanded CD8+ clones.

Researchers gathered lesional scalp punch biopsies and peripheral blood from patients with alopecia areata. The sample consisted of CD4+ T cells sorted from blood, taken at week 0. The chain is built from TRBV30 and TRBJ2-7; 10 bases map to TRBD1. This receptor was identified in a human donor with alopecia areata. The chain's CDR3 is CAWSRTGGSEQYF. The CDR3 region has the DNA TGTGCCTGGAGTAGGACAGGGGGGAGCGAGCAGTACTTC.